The 14 T cell receptor beta chains given below trace back to one sample, sequenced in a study of T cell repertoires in cytomegalovirus infection. TCRdb reanalysed the reads using MiXCR and keeps one entry per CDR3 protein. Among roughly 150,000 distinct CDR3 sequences listed, 23% were seen once. The sequenced sample was PBMCs. These receptors were taken from a human donor in good health (CMV status not recorded). Some clones in this sample may be carry-over from other donors' samples.

There are a few counts of this clonotype. The J gene is TRBJ2-3, the V gene TRBV28, with 7 bases lining up with TRBD2. The V gene end was trimmed by 7 bases and the J gene end by 1 base; junction bases not matched to a gene: 5. The CDR3 totals 14 residues. CDR1 MDHEN and CDR2 SYDVKM come from the germline V gene. The CDR3 loop is CASTFAGGTDTQYF. The CDR3 region has the DNA TGTGCCAGCACATTCGCGGGAGGCACAGATACGCAGTATTTT.

Many counts were recorded for this clonotype. The chain links TRBV28 to TRBJ2-7; D uncertain. The V gene lost 6 bases and the J gene lost 4 bases, with 19 bases spanning the gap. Germline V CDR1 and CDR2: MDHEN, SYDVKM. There are 15 residues in the CDR3. This CDR3 reads CASSKLDSPPYEQYF. The CDR3 DNA sequence: TGTGCCAGCAGCAAATTAGACTCGCCACCATACGAGCAGTACTTC.

Many counts were recorded for this clonotype. V usage is TRBV7-2 and J usage is TRBJ2-4, with 12 bases matching TRBD2. The V and J ends lost 1 base and 6 bases, in that order; junction bases with no gene match: 1. This CDR3 contains 15 residues. Germline V gene data show CDR1 as SGHTA and CDR2 as FQGNSA. Here the CDR3 reads CASSLELAGGNIQYF. Written as DNA, the CDR3 is TGTGCCAGCAGCTTAGAACTAGCGGGGGGAAACATTCAGTACTTC.

V is TRBV15 and J is TRBJ2-3, with 10 nucleotides matching TRBD1. CDR1 and CDR2 from the germline V gene are LNHNV and YYDKDF (reference sequence). This CDR3 has 18 amino acids. J gave up 0 bases and V 2 bases, and 8 bases lay outside the gene matches. The CDR3 loop is CATSRRDRDRGSTDTQYF. The CDR3 bases are TGTGCCACCAGCAGAAGAGACCGGGACAGGGGAAGCACAGATACGCAGTATTTT.

The chain recombines TRBV11-2 with TRBJ2-1; no definite D call. V was clipped by 3 bases and J by 7 bases, with 25 bases between them. Germline V gene sequence: CDR1 SGHAT, CDR2 FQNNGV. The CDR3 runs to 18 residues. The CDR3 protein is CASSFRAGLGSSSNEQFF. The CDR3 DNA sequence: TGTGCCAGCAGCTTCCGGGCAGGTCTCGGGTCAAGCTCGAATGAGCAGTTCTTC.

This clonotype appeared many times. V gene TRBV11-1 combines with J gene TRBJ2-7; D is unclear. The germline CDR1 and CDR2 sequences are SGHAT and FQDESV (reference sequence). The CDR3 runs to 13 residues. Between the trimmed V and J ends, which lost 1 base and 2 bases, there was a span of 6 bases. The CDR3 sequence: CASSLEIAYEQYF. CDR3 in DNA: TGTGCCAGCAGCTTAGAAATAGCCTACGAGCAGTACTTC.

This clonotype was seen more than once but under ten times. The chain carries TRBV15 and TRBJ2-7, with D possibly being TRBD1 (6 bases). Germline CDR1 reads LNHNV; CDR2 reads YYDKDF (reference sequence). This CDR3 has 12 amino acids. V shed 0 bases and J shed 7 bases, with 7 bases lying between them. Here the CDR3 DNA reads TGTGCCACCAGCAGAGACGGACAGGAGCAGTACTTC. Residues: CATSRDGQEQYF.

This clonotype was seen many times. The chain is built from TRBV29-1 and TRBJ1-1, with D perhaps matching TRBD1 (6 bases). The ends were cut back, 4 bases at V and 7 bases at J, with 19 bases in the middle. CDR1 SQVTM and CDR2 ANQGSEA come from the germline V gene. This CDR3 comprises 14 residues. The CDR3 DNA follows: TGCAGCGTTGTGTGGGGGCACGGGGCGCTTGAAGCTTTCTTT. Its translation is CSVVWGHGALEAFF.

This clonotype came up a few times. The chain couples TRBV20-1 to TRBJ1-6, with D possibly matching TRBD1 (6 bases). With 7 bases removed from V and 10 bases from J, the gap between germline ends came to 29 bases. Germline lookup yields CDR1 DFQATT and CDR2 SNEGSKA (reference sequence). This CDR3 has 17 amino acids. The DNA for the CDR3 is TGCAGTGGGACGCATGAGACAGGTGTCCTAGGGTTGTCACCCCTCCACTTT. It is translated as CSGTHETGVLGLSPLHF.

This clonotype was seen repeatedly, ten times or more. V is TRBV14 and J is TRBJ2-3; unclear D gene. The CDR3 runs 15 residues. The V end was cut by 1 base, the J end by 1 base, with 9 bases between. The germline gives CDR1 SGHDN, CDR2 FVKESK. CDR3: CASSQGEKRTDTQYF. For the CDR3, the DNA is TGTGCCAGCAGCCAAGGGGAAAAACGCACAGATACGCAGTATTTT. Full variable domain (missing parts from reference TRBV14 and TRBJ2-3): EAGVTQFPSHSVIEKGQTVTLRCDPISGHDNLYWYRRVMGKEIKFLLHFVKESKQDESGMPNNRFLAERTGGTYSTLKVQPAELEDSGVYFCASSQGEKRTDTQYFGPGTRLTVL.

This clonotype appeared a few times. The chain is built from TRBV23-1 and TRBJ2-1; weak D call: TRBD1 (6 bases). TRBV23-1 is reported as an ORF; its role is uncertain. V lost 3 bases and J 0 bases, leaving 9 bases between the germline ends. This CDR3 spans 15 amino acids. The CDR3 sequence: CASSQAGASYNEQFF. CDR3 nucleotide sequence: TGCGCCAGCAGTCAGGCAGGGGCCTCCTACAATGAGCAGTTCTTC.

V usage is TRBV28 and J usage is TRBJ2-6; D gene ambiguous. Between the trimmed V and J ends, which lost 1 base and 3 bases, there was a span of 16 bases. Looked up from germline, CDR1 is MDHEN and CDR2 is SYDVKM. This CDR3 has 18 residues. CDR3 sequence reads: CASSLFVGAQYGANVLTF. The CDR3 nucleotides are TGTGCCAGCAGTTTATTTGTTGGTGCACAGTATGGGGCCAACGTCCTGACTTTC.

J is TRBJ1-1 and V is TRBV27; 7 bases match TRBD1. CDR1 is MNHEY, CDR2 SMNVEV, per germline (reference sequence). V shed 4 bases and J 1 base; nucleotides not matched to a gene: 6. CDR3 length equals 15 residues. The CDR3 is CASSYKGAQNTEAFF. The CDR3 bases are TGTGCCAGCAGTTATAAGGGGGCGCAGAACACTGAAGCTTTCTTT.

This clonotype was detected ten times or more. The chain uses TRBV7-2 and TRBJ2-7; D tentatively reads TRBD1 or TRBD2 (5 bases each). The V and J ends lost 6 bases and 0 bases respectively, with 12 bases between them. CDR3 length: 14 residues. Germline V CDR1 and CDR2: SGHTA, FQGNSA. The CDR3 DNA sequence: TGTGCCAGCAGACGTGGGACGGACTCCTACGAGCAGTACTTC. Its protein is CASRRGTDSYEQYF.